This T cell receptor beta chain originates from a study of blood T cells in healthy people across ages. It was with a sample-barcoded 5' primer and a J-beta primer mix that a second PCR of about 7 to 12 cycles was run. MiXCR, applied by TCRdb to the 5' RACE reads, yields one record per CDR3 protein. The data hold more than 750,000 distinct CDR3 sequences, with 25% to 35% observed a single time. Per germline, CDR1 DFQATT and CDR2 SNEGSKA (reference sequence). Trimming cost V 1 base and J 2 bases, with 6 bases left between them. The CDR3 sequence is 13 residues long. The same data also went into a second study, on T cells of mothers and their children.

The TCR originated in a woman aged 40-49 years in good health. Material: blood. This rearrangement joins TRBV20-1 to TRBJ1-5, with D perhaps matching TRBD1 (5 bases). The CDR3 coding sequence is TGCAGTGCTAGAGTGGGGGGCAATCAGCCCCAGCATTTT. Translation: CSARVGGNQPQHF.